This TCR beta chain was found in a study of stem cell transplantation in POMP-related autoinflammatory disease. Overall study: Impaired MHC class I-dependent CD8+ differentiation was hypothesized from defective thymoproteasomes. CD8+ T cells were low and CD4+ cells naive-skewed before transplant. Overall study results and limits: Unique TRB V-J gene pairings were limited in number in patients with PRAID. PRAID patients trended toward lower TRB diversity and higher clonality in all analyzed T-cell subsets.

The CDR3 is made up of 11 amino acids. Trimming cost V 8 bases and J 5 bases, with 9 bases left between them. Germline V gene data show CDR1 as LNHDA and CDR2 as SQIVND (reference sequence). Assay: immunoSEQ multiplex PCR; the TCRdb copy retains only in-frame clones and omits some. This table holds 30,000 or so clones, 70% to 90% found once. This clone was recorded only once. Its antigen is unknown. Here the sequenced sample was CD4+ T cells from PBMCs, taken before stem cell transplantation. The chain joins TRBV19 to TRBJ2-5, with D maybe TRBD1 (6 bases). The receptor was isolated from a human donor with POMP-related autoinflammation and immune dysregulation (PRAID). The CDR3 DNA follows: TGTGCCAGTGGTCAGGGGGAGACCCAGTACTTC. As protein: CASGQGETQYF. Complete variable domain (other parts from reference TRBV19 and TRBJ2-5): DGGITQSPKYLFRKEGQNVTLSCEQNLNHDAMYWYRQDPGQGLRLIYYSQIVNDFQKGDIAEGYSVSREKKESFPLTVTSAQKNPTAFYLCASGQGETQYFGPGTRLLVL.